This entry lists 11 T cell receptor beta chains sequenced from one sample in a study of CD8+CD57+ T cells in acquired aplastic anemia. Patients chosen for sequencing had shown CD8+CD57+ cell expansion by flow cytometry. The study profiled TCR beta VDJ and CDR3 using genomic DNA as template. TCRdb recomputed calls from the reads with MiXCR, one row per CDR3 protein. The data show approximately 260,000 distinct CDR3 sequences, with about 80% seen just once and 40% to 50% held by the top ten. What was sequenced was sorted CD4+, CD8+, or CD8+CD57+ T cells (not recorded which) from PBMCs. These receptors all stem from a human donor with aplastic anemia.

This clonotype has more than one count but fewer than ten. This chain links TRBV10-3 with TRBJ2-3, with D possibly being TRBD2 (6 bases). CDR1 and CDR2 (germline): ENHRY, SYGVKD. CDR3 size: 16 residues. V shed 6 bases and J shed 6 bases, with 22 bases lying between them. CDR3 nucleotides: TGTGCCATCAGGGGGGGTGACGGGGCGAGTTTGGATACGCAGTATTTT. Translating it yields CAIRGGDGASLDTQYF.

As regards this clonotype: Compared with germline, one end of the junction differs, possibly owing to a read error. The rearrangement joins TRBV2 to TRBJ2-7, with D hard to call. The germline V gene encodes CDR1 SNHLY and CDR2 FYNNEI. The CDR3 is made up of 14 amino acids. The CDR3 DNA reads as TGTGCCAGCAGTAAGGCCTATAGTAATCAGCAGCAGCACTTC. Translation gives CASSKAYSNQQQHF.

Comments on this clonotype: The junction differs from germline at one of its ends, possibly a read error. The chain combines TRBV11-1 with TRBJ1-2; no definite D call. The CDR3 is made up of 16 amino acids. Germline CDR1 is SGHAT and CDR2 is FQDESV (reference sequence). The CDR3 region is CASSDYSIRLVYGYTF. CDR3 DNA sequence: TGCGCCAGCAGCGATTACAGCATCAGGCTCGTATATGGCTACACCTTC.

The chain is built from TRBV15 and TRBJ2-5; D might be TRBD1 or TRBD2, each matching 5 bases. The CDR3 sequence is 15 residues long. Germline V lookup: CDR1 LNHNV, CDR2 YYDKDF (reference sequence). Trimming took 0 bases from V and 5 from J, leaving 13 bases between them. The CDR3 region has the DNA TGTGCCACCAGCAGAGATGGGGGTAGGATGGAGACCCAGTACTTC. Amino acid sequence: CATSRDGGRMETQYF. The full variable domain, with the rest looked up from reference TRBV15 and TRBJ2-5, is DAMVIQNPRYQVTQFGKPVTLSCSQTLNHNVMYWYQQKSSQAPKLLFHYYDKDFNNEADTPDNFQSRRPNTSFCFLDIRSPGLGDTAMYLCATSRDGGRMETQYFGPGTRLLVL.

This chain links TRBV2 with TRBJ2-7; D perhaps matches TRBD2 (6 bases). Germline V CDR1 and CDR2: SNHLY, FYNNEI. V lost 10 bases and J lost 2, with 21 bases in between. The CDR3 runs to 15 residues. This chain's CDR3 is CAIGEVGTQAYEQYF. In DNA form, the CDR3 reads TGTGCCATCGGGGAGGTGGGCACACAAGCCTACGAGCAGTACTTC. The variable domain in full, completed from reference TRBV2 and TRBJ2-7, reads EPEVTQTPSHQVTQMGQEVILRCVPISNHLYFYWYRQILGQKVEFLVSFYNNEISEKSEIFDDQFSVERPDGSNFTLKIRSTKLEDSAMYFCAIGEVGTQAYEQYFGPGTRLTVT.

V is TRBV7-9 and J is TRBJ2-3, with D tentatively TRBD2 (6 bases). V was clipped by 6 bases and J by 6 bases, with 19 bases between them. Germline CDR1 and CDR2: SEHNR and FQNEAQ (reference sequence). The CDR3 has 15 residues. As DNA, the CDR3 is TGTGCCAGCAGTTTTCAAGCGGGCGGGCTGGATACGCAGTATTTT. It specifies CASSFQAGGLDTQYF.

The DNA of the CDR3 is TGTGCCAGCAGCGAGTGGTGGACAGATAACACCGGGGAGGTAGCAGATACGCAGTATTTT. It specifies CASSEWWTDNTGEVADTQYF. The chain is built from TRBV9 and TRBJ2-3; D is perhaps TRBD1 or TRBD2 (6 bases each). Germline V lookup: CDR1 SGDLS, CDR2 YYNGEE. Trimming stripped 3 bases from V and 4 bases from J, with 30 bases between. This CDR3 comprises 20 residues.

The gene calls are TRBV20-1 and TRBJ2-5; D remains ambiguous. The CDR3 runs to 14 residues. Germline CDR1 and CDR2: DFQATT and SNEGSKA (reference sequence). Trimming stripped 6 bases from V and 5 bases from J, with 19 bases between. The CDR3 here is CSAPDGLGLETQYF. The CDR3 nucleotides are TGCAGTGCACCGGACGGCCTCGGGTTGGAGACCCAGTACTTC.

The V call is TRBV19, the J call TRBJ1-4; no clear D gene. This CDR3 has 17 residues. Germline V gene lookup returns CDR1 LNHDA and CDR2 SQIVND (reference sequence). Trimming removed 3 bases at V and 3 bases at J, with 17 bases between. The CDR3 DNA is TGTGCCAGTAGTATTGGGGAGCAGCTACTACCTAATGAAAAACTGTTTTTT. Translation gives CASSIGEQLLPNEKLFF.

V gene TRBV6-5 combines with J gene TRBJ1-6; 9 bases match TRBD1. Germline CDR1 and CDR2: MNHEY and SVGAGI. Trimming cost V 7 bases and J 10 bases; bases outside gene matches: 5. CDR3 length equals 13 residues. The CDR3 here is CASKFTGGSPLHF. The CDR3 coding sequence is TGTGCCAGCAAGTTCACAGGGGGCTCACCCCTCCACTTT.

A single count supports this clonotype. This is likely a read error, given that the CDR3 carries no conserved phenylalanine or tryptophan at its end. It is unclear where the CDR3 begins or ends on the DNA, so no DNA is shown, and the CDR3 is as TCRdb lists it. The chain employs TRBV7-9 and TRBJ2-1; the table's D call of TRBD2 was not tested on the DNA. Germline CDR1 SEHNR, CDR2 FQNEAQ (reference sequence). The CDR3 is 12 amino acids in total, end residues counted. CDR3 sequence reads: CASSLSGGPDTQ.